The sequence of this TCR beta chain was determined in a study of OX40 agonist ivuxolimab in advanced cancers. About the research overall: Ivuxolimab, an agonist antibody against OX40 (CD134), was given to patients. Patient treatment consisted of intravenous ivuxolimab administration every 2 weeks at 0.01 to 10 mg/kg.

Some clones are missing from TCRdb's copy, which holds only in-frame ones; the method was immunoSEQ multiplex PCR. In the table there are around 14,000 clones, about 75% of which are singletons. This CDR3 is 13 amino acids long. CDR1 SGHNT and CDR2 YYREEE come from the germline V gene (reference sequence). Trimming pared 4 bases from V and 6 bases from J, leaving 13 bases between. Sequences were derived from CD4+ or CD8+ T cells sorted from blood, sampled in a trial of the OX40 agonist ivuxolimab. The rearrangement joins TRBV5-4 to TRBJ1-2; weak D call: TRBD1 (5 bases). This TCR was sampled from an adult with an advanced solid tumor such as melanoma, head and neck, liver or kidney cancer. Here the CDR3 DNA reads TGTGCCAGCAGCCGATCAGGGATAGATGGCTACACCTTC. This codes for CASSRSGIDGYTF. The complete variable domain, with remaining parts taken from reference TRBV5-4 and TRBJ1-2, reads ETGVTQSPTHLIKTRGQQVTLRCSSQSGHNTVSWYQQALGQGPQFIFQYYREEENGRGNFPPRFSGLQFPNYSSELNVNALELDDSALYLCASSRSGIDGYTFGSGTRLTVV.